Reported below is one T cell receptor (beta chain). In the authors' workflow: Amplification of reference gene primers provided the estimated nucleated cell counts. The data were produced by immunoSEQ multiplex PCR, yet TCRdb's version contains in-frame clones alone and is incomplete. V and J calls and clone size are those listed in that table; D and trimming were worked out from the DNA. The repertoire holds 200,000 to 250,000 clones, with 75% to 85% as singletons. The data belong to a study of blood T cell repertoires in COVID-19. V lost 2 bases, J lost 0 bases, and 13 bases stayed unmatched. Germline CDR1 is MNHEY and CDR2 is SVGEGT. This CDR3 spans 20 amino acids.

Sequencing was done on a sample of peripheral blood. The origin of this receptor is a man aged 50 to 60 with active or convalescent COVID-19. This sequence joins TRBV6-2 or TRBV6-3 and TRBJ2-1; 10 nucleotides match TRBD2. The CDR3 sequence: CASSYEGSSGRPSSYNEQFF. The DNA of the CDR3 is TGTGCCAGCAGTTACGAGGGTAGTAGCGGGAGGCCGAGCTCCTACAATGAGCAGTTCTTC.